This entry lists 21 T cell receptor beta chains sequenced from one sample in a study of blood T cell repertoires in COVID-19. This table comes from immunoSEQ multiplex PCR, and its TCRdb copy is limited to in-frame clones, with some not included. Of some 80,000 clones in the sample, around 82% are singletons; the top ten hold roughly 38%. Sequencing was performed on peripheral blood. These receptors were obtained from a man between 60 and 70 years old with COVID-19, enrolled during active disease.

This chain links TRBV3-1 (or the pseudogene TRBV3-2) with TRBJ2-2, with 10 bases aligning to TRBD2. Losses at the gene ends were 7 bases for V and 4 bases for J; bases not matched to a gene: 3. The CDR3 runs to 14 residues. In germline, CDR1 is LGHDT, CDR2 YNNKEL (reference sequence). CDR3: CASIQREGTGELFF. The CDR3 DNA follows: TGTGCCAGCATCCAGCGGGAGGGCACCGGGGAGCTGTTTTTT.

The chain links TRBV9 to TRBJ2-7; TRBD2 matches 12 bases. V was clipped by 3 bases and J by 1 base; unmatched bases: 2. Germline V gene sequence: CDR1 SGDLS, CDR2 YYNGEE. This CDR3 has 15 residues. This CDR3 is CASSAGLAGSYEQYF. CDR3 nucleotides: TGTGCCAGCAGCGCCGGACTAGCGGGGTCCTACGAGCAGTACTTC.

The gene calls are TRBV6-5 and TRBJ2-1; no clear D. V was pared by 2 bases and J by 0 bases, with 8 bases between. The CDR3 consists of 15 residues. Germline V gene data show CDR1 as MNHEY and CDR2 as SVGAGI. CDR3 sequence (DNA): TGTGCCAGCAGTTACGACACTCTCTCCTACAATGAGCAGTTCTTC. Translation gives CASSYDTLSYNEQFF.

This chain uses TRBV2 with TRBJ2-5; D uncertain. V lost 2 bases to trimming and J lost 2 bases, with 9 bases between them. The CDR3 sequence is 14 residues long. The V gene's germline CDR1 is SNHLY and CDR2 FYNNEI. CDR3 sequence: CASSERHSQETQYF. The CDR3 DNA reads as TGTGCCAGCAGTGAACGGCACAGTCAAGAGACCCAGTACTTC.

This chain connects TRBV7-3 to TRBJ2-3; 8 bases map to TRBD1. This CDR3 is built from 14 residues. Looked up from germline, CDR1 is SGHTA and CDR2 is FQGTGA. The junction had 0 bases not matched to a gene; V was cut back by 3 bases and J by 1 base. CDR3 sequence reads: CASSLTGGTDTQYF. CDR3 DNA sequence: TGTGCCAGCAGCTTGACAGGGGGCACAGATACGCAGTATTTT.

The rearrangement links TRBV3-1 (or the pseudogene TRBV3-2) to TRBJ2-2; 9 positions agree with TRBD2. Germline CDR1 and CDR2: LGHDT and YNNKEL (reference sequence). The CDR3 contains 16 residues. V was clipped by 4 bases and J by 6 bases; unmatched bases: 9. Written as DNA, the CDR3 is TGTGCCAGCAGCCCTCGGGCTAGCGGGAAGGCCGGGGAGCTGTTTTTT. The encoded protein is CASSPRASGKAGELFF.

This chain joins TRBV19 and TRBJ2-3; D is ambiguous. Trimming removed 5 bases from V and 2 bases from J, with 5 bases in between. Germline values: CDR1 LNHDA, CDR2 SQIVND (reference sequence). CDR3 length equals 12 residues. The CDR3 is CASSPHTDTQYF. The CDR3 region has the DNA TGTGCCAGTAGTCCCCACACAGATACGCAGTATTTT.

The rearrangement uses TRBV4-3 and TRBJ2-2; D is perhaps TRBD1 (6 bases). The CDR3 length is 17 residues. Trimming left V 0 bases short and J 2 bases short, with 13 bases between. Looked up from germline, CDR1 is LGHNA and CDR2 is YSLEER. The CDR3 protein is CASSQELSGANTGELFF. CDR3 coding DNA: TGCGCCAGCAGCCAAGAATTGTCAGGGGCAAACACCGGGGAGCTGTTTTTT.

J is TRBJ2-3 and V is TRBV25-1; tentatively, D is TRBD2 (5 bases). Per the germline V gene, CDR1 is MGHDK and CDR2 is SYGVNS. Trimming pared 6 bases from V and 8 bases from J, leaving 9 bases between. This CDR3 spans 11 amino acids. As DNA, the CDR3 is TGTGCCAGCAGCCACCGGGGTACGCAGTATTTT. This encodes CASSHRGTQYF.

This rearrangement joins TRBV2 to TRBJ2-2, with 11 bases fitting TRBD2. Trimming removed 6 bases from V and 5 bases from J; junction bases left unmatched: 5. This CDR3 comprises 15 residues. Germline lookup yields CDR1 SNHLY and CDR2 FYNNEI. As DNA, the CDR3 is TGTGCCAGCAGGGGTAGCGGGGGGGCTACCGGGGAGCTGTTTTTT. Its translation is CASRGSGGATGELFF.

The chain links TRBV5-4 to TRBJ2-3, with 9 bases matching TRBD1. CDR3 length: 14 residues. With V trimmed by 4 bases and J by 6 bases, 6 bases remained unmatched. The germline V gene encodes CDR1 SGHNT and CDR2 YYREEE (reference sequence). The CDR3 protein is CASSRTGVQDTQYF. The DNA of the CDR3 is TGTGCCAGCAGCCGGACAGGGGTCCAGGATACGCAGTATTTT.

The V call is TRBV6-6, the J call TRBJ2-2; the match to TRBD1 covers 7 bases. Per the germline V gene, CDR1 is MNHNY and CDR2 is SVGAGI (reference sequence). There are 16 residues in the CDR3. V was clipped by 3 bases and J by 3 bases; unmatched bases: 7. For the CDR3, the DNA is TGTGCCAGCAGTTATAAGGGGACAGCCTACACCGGGGAGCTGTTTTTT. This sequence encodes CASSYKGTAYTGELFF.

About this clone: The same CDR3 can be traced to other DNA sequences in this sample. The rearrangement uses TRBV5-1 and TRBJ1-1; no definite D call. CDR3 size: 13 residues. Looked up from germline, CDR1 is SGHRS and CDR2 is YFSETQ. Trimming removed 2 bases from V and 4 bases from J, with 9 bases in between. In nucleotides, the CDR3 is TGCGCCAGCAGCTTAGAGGGCCTCACTGAAGCTTTCTTT. This codes for CASSLEGLTEAFF.

The rearrangement uses TRBV9 and TRBJ1-6; TRBD1 matches at 7 bases. V lost 5 bases and J lost 5; bases outside the gene matches: 4. From germline, CDR1 is SGDLS and CDR2 YYNGEE. The CDR3 is 14 amino acids. CDR3 sequence: CASSRDSNNSPLHF. The CDR3 nucleotides are TGTGCCAGCAGTCGGGACAGTAATAATTCACCCCTCCACTTT.

The rearrangement links TRBV5-8 to TRBJ2-3; 9 bases align to TRBD1. Germline trimming cut 3 bases from V and 10 bases from J; bases unmatched to any gene: 12. CDR1 is SGHTS, CDR2 YDEGEE, per germline. This CDR3 spans 15 amino acids. The CDR3 here is CASSSYGTGSIAQYF. DNA of the CDR3: TGTGCCAGCAGCTCGTACGGGACAGGGTCCATCGCGCAGTATTTT.

J is TRBJ2-7 and V is TRBV7-9; D not resolved. Trimming took off 1 base at V and 2 bases at J, with 9 bases between the two ends. CDR1 SEHNR and CDR2 FQNEAQ come from the germline V gene (reference sequence). The CDR3 totals 14 residues. The CDR3 sequence: CASSLGGSAYEQYF. CDR3 nucleotide sequence: TGTGCCAGCAGCTTAGGTGGCAGCGCCTACGAGCAGTACTTC.

V gene TRBV6-1 combines with J gene TRBJ1-2; perhaps TRBD1 as D (5 bases). Germline loops: CDR1 MNHNS, CDR2 SASEGT. V gave up 1 base and J gave up 12 bases, with 18 bases separating them. The CDR3 has 14 amino acids. The CDR3 sequence is CASSEGGRTRGNTF. The CDR3 nucleotides read TGTGCCAGCAGTGAAGGGGGCAGAACCCGTGGGAACACCTTC.

This clone was recorded a few times. The rearrangement uses TRBV19 and TRBJ1-3, with 7 bases identical to TRBD1. Germline trimming cut 9 bases from V and 3 bases from J; bases unmatched to any gene: 11. CDR3 length: 15 amino acids. CDR1 and CDR2 from the germline V gene are LNHDA and SQIVND (reference sequence). The chain's CDR3 is CASRQGREIGNTIYF. DNA of the CDR3: TGTGCCAGCCGACAGGGACGGGAGATTGGAAACACCATATATTTT.

The chain links TRBV30 to TRBJ1-3; D not resolved. CDR3 length: 13 amino acids. The germline CDR1 and CDR2 sequences are GTSNPN and SVGIG (reference sequence). The V gene lost 1 base and the J gene lost 4 bases, with 8 bases spanning the gap. The CDR3 nucleotides read TGTGCCTGGAGTGCCGTATTGGGAAACACCATATATTTT. This codes for CAWSAVLGNTIYF.

The chain recombines TRBV9 with TRBJ1-6; 11 bases are a match to TRBD1. V trimming: 7 bases; J trimming: 8 bases; junction bases outside the gene matches: 5. CDR1 is SGDLS and CDR2 is YYNGEE in the germline V gene. The CDR3 runs to 14 residues. CDR3 residues: CASSPGQGDSPLHF. CDR3 sequence (DNA): TGTGCCAGCTCGCCGGGACAGGGGGATTCACCCCTCCACTTT.

J is TRBJ2-1 and V is TRBV27; 9 positions match TRBD2. The CDR3 is 13 residues long. CDR1 is MNHEY, CDR2 SMNVEV, per germline (reference sequence). Trimming cost V 11 bases and J 0 bases; bases outside gene matches: 2. The DNA for the CDR3 is TGTGCCGCGGGGGGGAGCTCCTACAATGAGCAGTTCTTC. Its translation: CAAGGSSYNEQFF.